Listed below are T cell receptor beta chains from one sample, sequenced in a study of blood T cell repertoires in COVID-19. Only in-frame clones appear in the TCRdb table, and some are missing; sequencing was by immunoSEQ multiplex PCR. The sample lists about 160,000 clones; more than 65% were seen once. Sequencing input: PBMCs or T cells enriched from blood (not recorded which). The receptors originated from a man between 60 and 75 years old who had recovered from COVID-19. Each CDR3 is given with its conserved first and last residue. Each record gives: J gene, V gene, clone size, CDR3 protein. The listing skips clone size in some rows; elsewhere it reads once, few, many or a size class.

>TRBJ2-2|TRBV7-9|few
CASSLQGAATGELFF
>TRBJ1-2|TRBV5-1|.
CASSSGRTGQGDGYTF
>TRBJ2-2|TRBV7-2|once
CASSLGLVGTGELFF
>TRBJ2-7|TRBV5-5|.
CASSLRRTGGSSEQYF
>TRBJ1-5|TRBV29-1|few
CSAQTGQDQPQHF
>TRBJ2-7|TRBV2|.
CASSEGRDRVQYF
>TRBJ2-1|TRBV30|.
CAWSVGGDRTNEQFF
>TRBJ1-1|TRBV12-3/TRBV12-4|.
CASRPRQGQQGFF
>TRBJ2-5|TRBV5-4|once
CASSLDGSAKETQYF
>TRBJ2-4|TRBV9|.
CASSVEESTVQYF
>TRBJ2-7|TRBV14|once
CASSHFRGHLNEQYF
>TRBJ1-5|TRBV24-1|.
CATSEGTVANQPQHF
>TRBJ1-5|TRBV28|.
CASSRIGGSRLNQPQHF
>TRBJ2-7|TRBV12-3/TRBV12-4|.
CASSIISGYEQYF
>TRBJ1-2|TRBV7-2|many
CASSRTGKYGYTF
>TRBJ1-2|TRBV25-1|.
CASSSTGNYGYTF
>TRBJ2-1|TRBV5-1|.
CASSPGLAGAHEQFF
>TRBJ2-7|TRBV6-2/TRBV6-3|.
CASSYGTGVYEQYF
>TRBJ1-2|TRBV20-1|.
CSASARDRTNYGYTF
>TRBJ2-2|TRBV5-4|.
CASSEGLAGRTGELFF
>TRBJ1-1|TRBV19|few
CASSSPPGTGRFGTEAFF
>TRBJ1-3|TRBV11-2|.
CASSLSMGRAGNTIYF
>TRBJ1-5|TRBV7-9|.
CASSLGDRFDQPQHF
>TRBJ2-2|TRBV7-3|.
CASSRDRAGELFF
>TRBJ1-1|TRBV5-1|.
CASSPRRADTEAFF
>TRBJ1-1|TRBV19|.
CASSISIKNTEAFF
>TRBJ2-2|TRBV28|.
CASSLSGRALTGELFF
>TRBJ1-4|TRBV5-1|once
CASSLDRGGEKLFF
>TRBJ2-4|TRBV2|.
CASSKRQGTWENIQYF
>TRBJ1-5|TRBV28|.
CASSGPGVAQPQHF
>TRBJ2-1|TRBV9|once
CASAGGTLDEQFF
>TRBJ1-6|TRBV7-8|few
CASSLSTRVENSPLHF
>TRBJ1-5|TRBV28|.
CASGMEGLQPQHF
>TRBJ1-2|TRBV5-1|.
CASSLTTTGTGGGYTF
>TRBJ2-6|TRBV10-3|once
CAISERGLGANVLTF
>TRBJ2-1|TRBV28|.
CASNPTDRDNEQFF
>TRBJ1-2|TRBV11-2|.
CASSPRPTDHYGYTF
>TRBJ2-7|TRBV6-5|.
CASSYSGDSSYEQYF
>TRBJ1-6|TRBV6-5|.
CASSYFRVDSPLHF
>TRBJ2-7|TRBV18|.
CASSLRQADEQYF
>TRBJ2-5|TRBV28|.
CASSPSGGGQYQETQYF
>TRBJ2-3|TRBV7-3|.
CASSPSTQLAGGSNTDTQYF
>TRBJ2-7|TRBV9|few
CASSVGDNAWEQYF
>TRBJ2-7|TRBV4-1|.
CASSQHSGSSYEQYF
>TRBJ2-7|TRBV6-5|.
CAPHDRDDETYEQYF
>TRBJ2-2|TRBV9|.
CASGRENSGELFF
>TRBJ2-7|TRBV9|.
CASSVYGRTEQYF
>TRBJ1-5|TRBV28|.
CASSPLGNHQPQHF
>TRBJ2-1|TRBV5-4|.
CASSLEPSNEQFF
>TRBJ2-5|TRBV15|.
CATSRESIPGETQYF
>TRBJ1-5|TRBV7-2|.
CASSLEAWNQPQHF
>TRBJ1-1|TRBV12-3/TRBV12-4|.
CASRFRGRGEAFF
>TRBJ1-6|TRBV27|.
CASSFRGHNSPLHF
>TRBJ2-6|TRBV4-2|many
CASSQDTETSVSGANVLTF
>TRBJ2-1|TRBV7-2|.
CASSPGVRSNEQFF